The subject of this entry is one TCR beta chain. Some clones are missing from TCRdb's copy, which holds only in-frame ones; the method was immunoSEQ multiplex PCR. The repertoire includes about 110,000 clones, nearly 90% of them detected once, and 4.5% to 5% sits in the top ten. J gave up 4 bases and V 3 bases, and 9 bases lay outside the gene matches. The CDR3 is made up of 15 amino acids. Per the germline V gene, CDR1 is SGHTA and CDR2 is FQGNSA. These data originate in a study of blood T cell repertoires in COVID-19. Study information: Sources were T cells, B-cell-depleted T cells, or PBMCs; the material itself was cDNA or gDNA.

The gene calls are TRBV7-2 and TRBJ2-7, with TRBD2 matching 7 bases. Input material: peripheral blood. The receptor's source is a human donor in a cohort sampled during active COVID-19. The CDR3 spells CASSFLAVLGYEQYF. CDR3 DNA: TGTGCCAGCAGCTTCCTAGCGGTGCTTGGGTACGAGCAGTACTTC.